Listed here are 20 T cell receptor beta chains from one sample, sequenced in a study of cytomegalovirus exposure and HLA in healthy donors. Both 60 Vbeta primers and 13 Jbeta primers went into the PCR. The data were produced by immunoSEQ multiplex PCR, yet TCRdb's version contains in-frame clones alone and is incomplete. The table lists fewer than 130,000 clones, more than 70% of them singletons, with roughly 2.9% in the top ten. Specimen: PBMCs. The receptors here all came from a woman aged 60-75 years in good health and CMV-seropositive.

The chain links TRBV28 to TRBJ2-7; TRBD2 agrees at 10 bases. The germline CDR1 and CDR2 sequences are MDHEN and SYDVKM. The CDR3 sequence is 16 residues long. Trimming at V came to 5 bases and at J to 5 bases, leaving 12 bases not matched to a gene. The CDR3 protein is CASSAASGSSLHEQYF. As DNA, the CDR3 is TGTGCCAGCAGTGCTGCTAGCGGGAGTTCGTTGCACGAGCAGTACTTC.

V gene TRBV27 combines with J gene TRBJ1-2, with TRBD1 matching 8 bases. The CDR3 is 17 residues long. Germline CDR1 reads MNHEY; CDR2 reads SMNVEV (reference sequence). J lost 2 bases, V lost 3 bases, and 11 bases had no gene match. CDR3 in amino acids: CASSFIARTGKNYGYTF. The CDR3 DNA follows: TGTGCCAGCAGTTTCATCGCCAGGACAGGGAAAAACTATGGCTACACCTTC.

This chain uses TRBV4-1 with TRBJ2-5; 11 bases match TRBD2. Matching the DNA end better, TRBJ2-7 makes the J call doubtful. CDR1 and CDR2 (germline): MGHRA, YSYEKL. The CDR3 runs 14 residues. The CDR3 loop is CASSQGLAAPEQYF. The CDR3 region has the DNA TGCGCCAGCAGCCAGGGACTAGCGGCCCCCGAGCAGTACTTC.

V gene TRBV9 combines with J gene TRBJ2-5; D is unresolved. Trimming stripped 1 base from V and 7 bases from J, with 8 bases between. The CDR3 has 12 residues. The V gene's germline CDR1 is SGDLS and CDR2 YYNGEE. CDR3 nucleotide sequence: TGTGCCAGCAGCGTACTCGGCGGGACCCAGTACTTC. This encodes CASSVLGGTQYF. The full variable domain, rest sourced from reference TRBV9 and TRBJ2-5, is DSGVTQTPKHLITATGQRVTLRCSPRSGDLSVYWYQQSLDQGLQFLIQYYNGEERAKGNILERFSAQQFPDLHSELNLSSLELGDSALYFCASSVLGGTQYFGPGTRLLVL.

This clone appeared once. The rearrangement uses TRBV7-8 and TRBJ2-7; 8 bases are shared with TRBD2. V gave up 5 bases and J gave up 5 bases; unmatched junction bases: 11. CDR1 and CDR2 from the germline V gene are SGHVS and FQNEAQ. This CDR3 contains 15 residues. CDR3 residues: CASSRERENGHEQYF. The CDR3 DNA reads TGTGCCAGCAGCCGCGAGCGGGAGAACGGCCACGAGCAGTACTTC.

V is TRBV7-2 and J is TRBJ2-1; perhaps TRBD1 as D (6 bases). Germline V CDR1 and CDR2: SGHTA, FQGNSA. CDR3 size: 15 residues. The V gene lost 1 base and the J gene lost 4 bases, with 11 bases spanning the gap. The CDR3 DNA reads as TGTGCCAGCAGCTTAGACAGGGACATATACAATGAGCAGTTCTTC. Translation: CASSLDRDIYNEQFF.

In nucleotides, the CDR3 is TGTGCCAGCAGTGGGACAGGAAGGAGTTACACTGAAGCTTTCTTT. It translates to CASSGTGRSYTEAFF. The genes are TRBV27 and TRBJ1-1; 8 nucleotides match TRBD1. Germline lookup yields CDR1 MNHEY and CDR2 SMNVEV (reference sequence). The CDR3 consists of 15 residues. The V and J ends lost 5 bases and 3 bases, in that order; junction bases with no gene match: 8.

The chain links TRBV6-1 to TRBJ1-1, with 7 bases identical to TRBD1. Unmatched junction bases numbered 7, after V lost 5 bases and J lost 1 base. From germline, CDR1 is MNHNS and CDR2 SASEGT. This CDR3 has 15 residues. The CDR3 sequence is CASSHARGWNTEAFF. DNA for the CDR3: TGTGCCAGCAGTCATGCCAGGGGGTGGAACACTGAAGCTTTCTTT.

The chain employs TRBV2 and TRBJ1-5; no clear D. The CDR3 extends over 14 amino acids. Trimming removed 4 bases from V and 2 bases from J, with 9 bases in between. Germline V gives CDR1 SNHLY, CDR2 FYNNEI. Here the CDR3 DNA reads TGTGCCAGCAGTGCTCCCTCGGGCAATCAGCCCCAGCATTTT. Translation: CASSAPSGNQPQHF.

This chain links TRBV11-2 with TRBJ2-1; 8 bases fit TRBD2. The junction had 4 bases not matched to a gene; V was cut back by 1 base and J by 8 bases. CDR1 and CDR2 from the germline V gene are SGHAT and FQNNGV. The CDR3 spans 14 residues. CDR3 in DNA: TGTGCCAGCAGCTTAGGGACTAGCTGGGATGAGCAGTTCTTC. Protein: CASSLGTSWDEQFF.

Here the CDR3 reads CASSQVMEGSGANYGYTF. The CDR3 DNA sequence: TGTGCCAGCAGCCAAGTAATGGAGGGCTCCGGAGCTAACTATGGCTACACCTTC. The chain employs TRBV4-2 and TRBJ1-2; the D is unclear. Germline V gene lookup returns CDR1 LGHNA and CDR2 YNFKEQ. Trimming took 1 base from V and 0 from J, leaving 18 bases between them. CDR3 length equals 18 residues.

This clone was seen only a few times. The CDR3 region is CASSPNRGLEQYF. In nucleotides, the CDR3 is TGTGCCAGCAGCCCCAACAGGGGGCTCGAGCAGTACTTC. The V gene is TRBV5-6, the J gene TRBJ2-7; 9 bases are a match to TRBD1. Germline V gives CDR1 SGHDT, CDR2 YYEEEE. After removal of 4 bases from V and 6 bases from J, the junction contained 5 bases not matched to a gene. This CDR3 spans 13 amino acids.

V gene TRBV19 combines with J gene TRBJ2-7, with 12 bases identical to TRBD1. The CDR3 covers 18 residues. The germline CDR1 and CDR2 sequences are LNHDA and SQIVND (reference sequence). The J segment lost 1 base and the V segment lost 6 bases, leaving 13 bases of the junction unmatched. The CDR3 DNA reads as TGTGCCAGTAGATCCGGGACAGGGGGCGAGCGGGGATCCTACGAGCAGTACTTC. Its protein is CASRSGTGGERGSYEQYF.

CDR3 amino acids: CASRPRTSRYNEQFF. For the CDR3, the DNA is TGTGCCAGCAGACCTAGGACTAGCCGGTACAATGAGCAGTTCTTC. V gene TRBV28 combines with J gene TRBJ2-1; 8 bases are shared with TRBD2. From germline, CDR1 is MDHEN and CDR2 SYDVKM. Trimming at V came to 6 bases and at J to 4 bases, leaving 8 bases not matched to a gene. This CDR3 is built from 15 residues. Full variable domain (rest looked up from reference TRBV28 and TRBJ2-1): DVKVTQSSRYLVKRTGEKVFLECVQDMDHENMFWYRQDPGLGLRLIYFSYDVKMKEKGDIPEGYSVSREKKERFSLILESASTNQTSMYLCASRPRTSRYNEQFFGPGTRLTVL.

V is TRBV11-2 and J is TRBJ1-5; weak D call: TRBD1 (6 bases). There are 13 residues in the CDR3. Trimming took 8 bases from V and 2 from J, leaving 10 bases between them. CDR1 and CDR2 (germline): SGHAT, FQNNGV. The CDR3 region is CASSRGGNQPQHF. CDR3 DNA: TGTGCCAGCTCCAGGGGTGGCAATCAGCCCCAGCATTTT.

The rearrangement uses TRBV5-1 and TRBJ2-7, with TRBD2 as a possible D gene (6 bases). Germline lookup yields CDR1 SGHRS and CDR2 YFSETQ. The CDR3 sequence is 15 residues long. V was cut by 0 bases and J by 2 bases, with 12 bases left in between. CDR3 sequence: CASSLALAHTYEQYF. The CDR3 DNA is TGCGCCAGCAGCTTGGCTCTAGCGCATACCTACGAGCAGTACTTC. The full variable domain, rest sourced from reference TRBV5-1 and TRBJ2-7, is KAGVTQTPRYLIKTRGQQVTLSCSPISGHRSVSWYQQTPGQGLQFLFEYFSETQRNKGNFPGRFSGRQFSNSRSEMNVSTLELGDSALYLCASSLALAHTYEQYFGPGTRLTVT.

The V gene is TRBV19, the J gene TRBJ2-7; maybe TRBD1 (6 bases). This CDR3 region has 15 residues. Germline-derived CDR1 and CDR2 are LNHDA and SQIVND (reference sequence). Trimming pared 1 base from V and 2 bases from J, leaving 12 bases between. CDR3 DNA sequence: TGTGCCAGTAGTATAGGGACAGCTCTTACCTACGAGCAGTACTTC. Its translation is CASSIGTALTYEQYF.

This clone was found a few times. The chain is built from TRBV7-6 and TRBJ1-1, with 10 bases matching TRBD1. Germline lookup yields CDR1 SGHVS and CDR2 FNYEAQ. The trim removed 4 bases at V and 4 bases at J, leaving 6 bases unmatched. There are 15 residues in the CDR3. The CDR3 nucleotides are TGTGCCAGCAGCTACGGGACAGGGGAAGGCACTGAAGCTTTCTTT. As protein: CASSYGTGEGTEAFF.

The chain joins TRBV28 to TRBJ1-2; 11 bases fit TRBD1. The CDR3 has 15 amino acids. The trim removed 5 bases at V and 5 bases at J, leaving 7 bases unmatched. The germline V gene has CDR1 MDHEN and CDR2 SYDVKM. CDR3 nucleotide sequence: TGTGCCAGCAGTCTAAGCGGGACAGGGGGATATGGCTACACCTTC. It yields the protein CASSLSGTGGYGYTF.

The chain joins TRBV15 to TRBJ2-7; 13 bases are a match to TRBD2. Germline values: CDR1 LNHNV, CDR2 YYDKDF (reference sequence). V gave up 5 bases and J gave up 5 bases; unmatched junction bases: 6. The CDR3 is made up of 15 amino acids. The CDR3: CATSPGTSGNHEQYF. The CDR3, as DNA: TGTGCCACCAGCCCCGGGACTAGCGGGAATCACGAGCAGTACTTC.